This TCR beta chain was recovered during a study of T cells in Graves' hyperthyroidism and ophthalmopathy. The length of the CDR3 is 16 residues. Trimming shortened V by 3 bases and J by 4 bases, and 17 bases separated the two germline ends. The germline V gene encodes CDR1 KGHDR and CDR2 SFDVKD. Authors of the study amplified TCR beta CDR3 regions from RNA transcripts. The primer set for the first-round RT-PCR of the TCR CDR3 was HTBI. One entry per CDR3 protein results from TCRdb running MiXCR on the multiplex PCR reads. Of about 290,000 distinct CDR3 sequences in the sample, roughly 19% were seen once. To note about this clonotype: Its antigen is currently unknown.

The diagnoses drew upon clinical symptoms, serum thyroxine and TRAb, thyroid ultrasound and orbital computed tomography. Study-level findings and limits: Blood also carried most thyroid clonotypes expanded above 0.001.

This receptor was identified in a man in his fifties with Graves' ophthalmopathy. The material sequenced was blood. This chain links TRBV24-1 with TRBJ1-2; possible D gene TRBD1, 5 bases. The CDR3 reads CATSDRPGRGAYGYTF. CDR3 sequence (DNA): TGTGCCACCAGTGATCGACCGGGAAGGGGAGCCTATGGCTACACCTTC.